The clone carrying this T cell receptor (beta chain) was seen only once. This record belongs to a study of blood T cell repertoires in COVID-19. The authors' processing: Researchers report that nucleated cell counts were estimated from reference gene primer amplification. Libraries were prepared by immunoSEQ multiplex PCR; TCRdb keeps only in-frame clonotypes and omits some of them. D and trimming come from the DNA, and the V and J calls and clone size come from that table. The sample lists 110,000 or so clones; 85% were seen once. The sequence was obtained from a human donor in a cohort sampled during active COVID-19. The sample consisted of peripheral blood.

CDR3 DNA: TGTGCCAGCAGTCCCCGACAGGGATGGACTGAAGCTTTCTTT. It translates to CASSPRQGWTEAFF. The rearrangement joins TRBV28 to TRBJ1-1, with 7 bases that match TRBD1. Per the germline V gene, CDR1 is MDHEN and CDR2 is SYDVKM. With 5 bases clipped from V and 5 bases from J, the junction kept 8 bases outside the gene matches. The CDR3 extends over 14 amino acids.